This TCR beta chain was retrieved from a study of blood T cell repertoires in COVID-19. Study-wide background: Donors in the United States, Italy and Spain gave samples during acute or convalescent COVID-19. Sample material is recorded as cDNA or gDNA derived from T cells, B-cell-depleted T cells, or PBMCs.

V dropped 1 base and J dropped 5 bases, with 6 bases sitting between them. Germline V gives CDR1 LGHDT, CDR2 YNNKEL (reference sequence). The CDR3 has 13 amino acids. Source study methods: Amplified reference gene primers provided the basis for estimating nucleated cell counts. Using immunoSEQ multiplex PCR, the repertoire was profiled, and TCRdb retains in-frame clones only, with some absent. That table supplies the V and J calls and clone size; D and trimming were determined from the DNA. The repertoire consists of 260,000 or so clones, with under 90% occurring once and the leading ten covering around 7.8%. Of note for this clone: Other DNA sequences in the same sample also yield this CDR3.

This TCR derives from a human donor in a cohort sampled during active COVID-19. The V and J genes are TRBV3-1 (or the pseudogene TRBV3-2) and TRBJ2-1, with no clear D. Sequenced material: peripheral blood. CDR3 in DNA: TGTGCCAGCAGCCAAGTTCAGAACAATGAGCAGTTCTTC. Its translation: CASSQVQNNEQFF.